This T cell receptor (beta chain) was documented in a study of blood T cells in healthy people across ages. The study, taken as a whole, reports: Naive T cell percentage by flow cytometry tracked strongly with beta diversity.

Remarks on this clonotype: The target antigen is unknown.

The use of a sample-barcoded 5' primer and a J-beta primer mix characterized a second PCR of about 6 to 12 cycles. One entry per CDR3 protein, called by TCRdb with MiXCR from the 5' RACE reads. The sample records roughly 720,000 distinct CDR3 sequences, about 48% being singletons. V lost 4 bases, J lost 2 bases, and 14 bases lay in between. The germline V gene encodes CDR1 SNHLY and CDR2 FYNNEI. The CDR3 has 16 residues. Sequencing was performed on blood. The chain combines TRBV2 with TRBJ1-4; no clear D gene. This sequence was found in a man at least 80 years old in good health. The CDR3 nucleotides read TGTGCCAGCAGTGGCGGGAAGGGAAGCACTAATGAAAAACTGTTTTTT. Amino acids: CASSGGKGSTNEKLFF.